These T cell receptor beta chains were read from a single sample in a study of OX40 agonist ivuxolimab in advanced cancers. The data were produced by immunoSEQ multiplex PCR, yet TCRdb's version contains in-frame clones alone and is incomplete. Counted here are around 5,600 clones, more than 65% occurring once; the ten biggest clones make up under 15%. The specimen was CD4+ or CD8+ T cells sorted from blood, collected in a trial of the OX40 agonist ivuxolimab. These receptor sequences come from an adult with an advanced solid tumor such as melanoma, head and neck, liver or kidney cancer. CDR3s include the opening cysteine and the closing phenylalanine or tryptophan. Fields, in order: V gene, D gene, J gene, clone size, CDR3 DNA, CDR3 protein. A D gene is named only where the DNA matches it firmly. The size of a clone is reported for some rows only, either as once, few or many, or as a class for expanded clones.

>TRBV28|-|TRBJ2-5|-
TGTGCCAGCAGTTTCGCGACCCTCCGTGGGGGGCAAGGGCAAGAGACCCAGTACTTC
CASSFATLRGGQGQETQYF
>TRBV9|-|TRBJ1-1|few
TGTGCCAGCAGCGTGGGACCGGGCACGGAAGCTTTCTTT
CASSVGPGTEAFF
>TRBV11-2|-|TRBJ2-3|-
TGTGCCAGCAGCCGGTGGGGGGAGAGGGGGACAGATACGCAGTATTTT
CASSRWGERGTDTQYF
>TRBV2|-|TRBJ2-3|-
TGTGCCAGCCTGCCAGGGGGGGATACGCAGTATTTT
CASLPGGDTQYF
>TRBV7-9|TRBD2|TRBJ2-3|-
TGTGCCAGCAGCCGTGGGACTAGCGGAAAAGGTACAGATACGCAGTATTTT
CASSRGTSGKGTDTQYF
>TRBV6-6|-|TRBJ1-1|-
TGTGCCAGCAGTTACTATATGGGAACAGGCACTGAAGCTTTCTTT
CASSYYMGTGTEAFF
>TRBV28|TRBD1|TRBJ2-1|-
TGTGCCAGCAGTCCACGGGGACAGAGCTTATACAATGAGCAGTTCTTC
CASSPRGQSLYNEQFF
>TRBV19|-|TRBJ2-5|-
TGTGCCAGTAGTATAGGCCAGGGCCAAGAGACCCAGTACTTC
CASSIGQGQETQYF
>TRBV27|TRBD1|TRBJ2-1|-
TGTGCCAGCAGTCTGGGACAGGGGGGAAGCAATGAGCAGTTCTTC
CASSLGQGGSNEQFF
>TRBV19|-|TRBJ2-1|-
TGTGCCAGTAGTTTTAACGCGGGGGCCCACTTTGGTGAGCAGTTCTTC
CASSFNAGAHFGEQFF
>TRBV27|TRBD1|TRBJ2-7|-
TGTGCCAGATTACCGGACAGGGGGCACGAGCAGTACTTC
CARLPDRGHEQYF
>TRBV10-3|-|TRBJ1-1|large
TGTGCCATCAGTGAGTCGAGGGAGGAGGTAGCTTTCTTT
CAISESREEVAFF
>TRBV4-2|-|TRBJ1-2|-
TGTGCCAGCAGCCAAGGGTTCCTTACTGGCTACACCTTC
CASSQGFLTGYTF
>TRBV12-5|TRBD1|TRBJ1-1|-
TGTGCTAGTGGTTTGCTAGGACAGGAGGACTTACTCGCGTGCGCTTTCTTT
CASGLLGQEDLLACAFF
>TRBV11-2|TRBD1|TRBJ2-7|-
TGTGCCAGCAGCTCCTTTGACAGGGAGCGGGAGCAGTACTTC
CASSSFDREREQYF
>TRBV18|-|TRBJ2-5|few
TGTGCCAGCTCACCACCGTTCGGCCGAAGGGAAGAGACCCAGTACTTC
CASSPPFGRREETQYF
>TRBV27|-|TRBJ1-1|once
TGTGCCAGCAGCCCCCGGGTCCCAGGCACTGAAGCTTTCTTT
CASSPRVPGTEAFF
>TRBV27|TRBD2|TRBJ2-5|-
TGTGCCAGCAGTACCCCCGGGACTAGCGGGGGGGTAGTTCGAGAGACCCAGTACTTC
CASSTPGTSGGVVRETQYF
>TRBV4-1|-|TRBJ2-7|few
TGCGCCAGCAGCCAAGAACCAGGGAGTAGGTACGAGCAGTACTTC
CASSQEPGSRYEQYF
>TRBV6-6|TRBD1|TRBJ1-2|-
TGTGCCAGCAGCTCTCTCGGGACAGACTATGGCTACACCTTC
CASSSLGTDYGYTF
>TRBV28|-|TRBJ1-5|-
TGTGCCAGCAGCGGAAATCAGCCCCAGCATTTT
CASSGNQPQHF
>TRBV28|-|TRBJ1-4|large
TGTGCCAGCAGTTTTCCAGAGCCATCTAATGAAAAACTGTTTTTT
CASSFPEPSNEKLFF
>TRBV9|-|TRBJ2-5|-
TGTGCCAGCAGCTACCCTGACTCACAAGAGACCCAGTACTTC
CASSYPDSQETQYF
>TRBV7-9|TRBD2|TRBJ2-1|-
TGTGCCAGCAGCCCCGCCGGGACTAGTCTTGCTGAGCAGTTCTTC
CASSPAGTSLAEQFF
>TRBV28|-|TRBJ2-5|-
TGTGCCAGCAGTTTAATCGGACACCAGTACTTC
CASSLIGHQYF
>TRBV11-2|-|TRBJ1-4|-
TGTGCCAGCAGCTACGTGCCTAATGAAAAACTGTTTTTT
CASSYVPNEKLFF
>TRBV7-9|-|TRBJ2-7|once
TGTGCCGGATCCACCGGGCCGAACTACGAGCAGTACTTC
CAGSTGPNYEQYF